A single sample gave rise to the 22 T cell receptor beta chains below, sequenced in a study of blood T cell repertoires in COVID-19. Clones were read by immunoSEQ multiplex PCR, and TCRdb kept only the in-frame ones, dropping some. In the table there are some 42,000 clones, about 90% of which are singletons. The sequencing input was peripheral blood. The receptors were sampled from a man aged 45 to 65 with active COVID-19.

This sequence joins TRBV5-6 and TRBJ2-2; 10 nucleotides line up with TRBD2. V lost 0 bases to trimming and J lost 6 bases; unmatched junction nucleotides: 5. The CDR3 sequence is 16 residues long. Germline CDR1 is SGHDT and CDR2 is YYEEEE. The chain's CDR3 is CASSLAGLAGAGELFF. CDR3 nucleotide sequence: TGTGCCAGCAGCTTGGCAGGGCTAGCGGGAGCCGGGGAGCTGTTTTTT.

J is TRBJ2-1 and V is TRBV4-1, with TRBD2 matching 11 bases. J gave up 10 bases and V 3 bases, and 11 bases lay outside the gene matches. The CDR3 runs to 16 residues. Germline lookup yields CDR1 MGHRA and CDR2 YSYEKL. In DNA, the CDR3 is TGCGCCAGCAGCCAGAAGAGACTAGCGGGAAGCGGCGAGCAGTTCTTC. Protein: CASSQKRLAGSGEQFF.

CDR3 coding DNA: TGCGCCAGCAGCTTGACCGACAGGGAAATTGTCACTGAAGCTTTCTTT. This encodes CASSLTDREIVTEAFF. V usage is TRBV5-1 and J usage is TRBJ1-1, with TRBD1 matching over 7 bases. The CDR3 sequence is 16 residues long. CDR1 is SGHRS, CDR2 YFSETQ, per germline. V trimming: 1 base; J trimming: 4 bases; junction bases outside the gene matches: 10.

The rearrangement links TRBV30 to TRBJ1-5, with 7 bases identical to TRBD1. Germline V lookup: CDR1 GTSNPN, CDR2 SVGIG (reference sequence). V lost 3 bases and J lost 4; bases outside the gene matches: 9. The CDR3 totals 15 residues. In DNA form, the CDR3 reads TGTGCCTGGAGCGAGACAGGGAGCTTTAATCAGCCCCAGCATTTT. It translates to CAWSETGSFNQPQHF.

V gene TRBV18 combines with J gene TRBJ1-5; D is possibly TRBD1 (5 bases). Germline V lookup: CDR1 KGHSH, CDR2 LQKENI. V was cut by 4 bases and J by 6 bases, with 13 bases left in between. The CDR3 length is 14 residues. Here the CDR3 DNA reads TGTGCCAGCTCACTTGGACGGCAGGGTCAGCCCCAGCATTTT. This encodes CASSLGRQGQPQHF.

The J gene is TRBJ2-1, the V gene TRBV24-1, with TRBD2 identical over 8 bases. CDR1 is KGHDR and CDR2 is SFDVKD in the germline V gene. Trimming removed 4 bases from V and 0 bases from J; junction bases left unmatched: 1. The CDR3 loop spans 15 amino acids. The CDR3 DNA reads as TGTGCCACCAGTGAGGGGACTAGCTCCTACAATGAGCAGTTCTTC. Its translation is CATSEGTSSYNEQFF.

The rearrangement joins TRBV6-5 to TRBJ1-3, with 8 bases matching TRBD1. The CDR3 runs to 14 residues. Germline V lookup: CDR1 MNHEY, CDR2 SVGAGI. The ends lost 7 bases at V and 2 bases at J; junction bases unmatched: 4. CDR3 sequence reads: CASNQGAPGNTIYF. CDR3 DNA: TGTGCCAGCAATCAGGGGGCGCCTGGAAACACCATATATTTT.

The chain recombines TRBV18 with TRBJ2-7; the match to TRBD1 covers 7 bases. V lost 1 base and J lost 0; bases outside the gene matches: 6. CDR3 size: 16 residues. Germline-derived CDR1 and CDR2 are KGHSH and LQKENI. CDR3 in amino acids: CASSPREQGISYEQYF. The CDR3 DNA reads as TGTGCCAGCTCACCACGGGAACAGGGGATCTCCTACGAGCAGTACTTC.

The genes are TRBV24-1 and TRBJ1-1; tentatively, D is TRBD1 (5 bases). V shed 4 bases and J shed 3 bases, with 8 bases lying between them. The CDR3 spans 13 residues. The germline gives CDR1 KGHDR, CDR2 SFDVKD. The CDR3 reads CATSDQGYTEAFF. The CDR3 nucleotides are TGTGCCACCAGTGACCAGGGTTACACTGAAGCTTTCTTT.

The chain couples TRBV5-1 to TRBJ1-5; D is unclear. V was pared by 0 bases and J by 7 bases, with 11 bases between. The CDR3 runs 14 residues. Germline V gene sequence: CDR1 SGHRS, CDR2 YFSETQ. The CDR3 region has the DNA TGCGCCAGCAGCTTGGTTCCCGCGGCGCAGCCCCAGCATTTT. Encoded protein: CASSLVPAAQPQHF.

This chain connects TRBV5-1 to TRBJ1-4, with a tentative D call TRBD1 (5 bases). This CDR3 comprises 16 residues. Germline CDR1 and CDR2: SGHRS and YFSETQ. V was shortened by 4 bases and J by 5 bases, with 18 bases between the two germline ends. CDR3 bases: TGCGCCAGCAGCAGGGAAGGGGCGGGGAGAAATGAAAAACTGTTTTTT. Its protein product is CASSREGAGRNEKLFF. Complete variable domain (other parts from reference TRBV5-1 and TRBJ1-4): KAGVTQTPRYLIKTRGQQVTLSCSPISGHRSVSWYQQTPGQGLQFLFEYFSETQRNKGNFPGRFSGRQFSNSRSEMNVSTLELGDSALYLCASSREGAGRNEKLFFGSGTQLSVL.

The rearrangement links TRBV6-5 to TRBJ2-1; 10 positions agree with TRBD2. The CDR3 is made up of 15 amino acids. The trim removed 4 bases at V and 8 bases at J, leaving 8 bases unmatched. CDR1 and CDR2 (germline): MNHEY, SVGAGI. DNA for the CDR3: TGTGCCAGCAGTTCACTAGCGGGATCCCCCCATGAGCAGTTCTTC. Its protein is CASSSLAGSPHEQFF.

In DNA, the CDR3 is TGCGCCAGCAGTGACAGACAGGCAGTTACAGATACGCAGTATTTT. It yields the protein CASSDRQAVTDTQYF. The chain is built from TRBV10-2 and TRBJ2-3; a possible D gene is TRBD1 (6 bases). Trimming shortened V by 3 bases and J by 3 bases, and 13 bases separated the two germline ends. The CDR3 contains 15 residues. Germline loops: CDR1 WSHSY, CDR2 SAAADI.

This chain connects TRBV7-9 to TRBJ2-2, with D possibly TRBD1 on 5 matching bases. This CDR3 is 16 amino acids long. Trimming removed 5 bases at V and 3 bases at J, with 16 bases between. Per the germline V gene, CDR1 is SEHNR and CDR2 is FQNEAQ (reference sequence). In DNA, the CDR3 is TGTGCCAGCAGCCCCAGGGCCGGGCAAGACACCGGGGAGCTGTTTTTT. Encoded protein: CASSPRAGQDTGELFF. Combining the CDR3 with reference TRBV7-9 and TRBJ2-2 gives the whole variable domain DTGVSQNPRHKITKRGQNVTFRCDPISEHNRLYWYRQTLGQGPEFLTYFQNEAQLEKSRLLSDRFSAERPKGSFSTLEIQRTEQGDSAMYLCASSPRAGQDTGELFFGEGSRLTVL.

The genes are TRBV19 and TRBJ2-5, with 9 positions matching TRBD1. This CDR3 region has 15 residues. From germline, CDR1 is LNHDA and CDR2 SQIVND (reference sequence). The V and J ends lost 6 bases and 7 bases, in that order; junction bases with no gene match: 12. CDR3 nucleotide sequence: TGTGCCAGTAGCCGGACCTGGACAGGGGACTCGACCCAGTACTTC. Translation gives CASSRTWTGDSTQYF.

The CDR3: CASSYFGMSRGPNGYTF. The CDR3, as DNA: TGTGCCAGCAGTTACTTCGGAATGAGCAGGGGGCCGAATGGCTACACCTTC. This chain joins TRBV6-2 or TRBV6-3 and TRBJ1-2; 8 positions match TRBD1. V lost 1 base, J lost 6 bases, and 13 bases stayed unmatched. Germline V gives CDR1 MNHEY, CDR2 SVGEGT. The CDR3 is 17 residues long.

This sequence joins TRBV5-4 and TRBJ2-1; 8 bases are a match to TRBD2. The CDR3 is 16 amino acids. Trimming removed 7 bases from V and 7 bases from J; junction bases left unmatched: 16. CDR1 is SGHNT and CDR2 is YYREEE in the germline V gene (reference sequence). The CDR3 region has the DNA TGTGCCAGCTCCGAGGGGGTAAGCGGGAGTCGGAATGAGCAGTTCTTC. It translates to CASSEGVSGSRNEQFF.

This clone was seen only once. The chain couples TRBV28 to TRBJ2-3; 11 bases match TRBD2. The CDR3 covers 16 residues. After removal of 4 bases from V and 5 bases from J, the junction contained 8 bases not matched to a gene. Germline V gives CDR1 MDHEN, CDR2 SYDVKM. This CDR3 reads CASSSILAGVEDTQYF. The CDR3 coding sequence is TGTGCCAGCAGTTCCATACTAGCGGGAGTTGAAGATACGCAGTATTTT.

This clone has just one count. The chain has TRBV7-9 and TRBJ2-1; 9 positions match TRBD2. CDR1 SEHNR and CDR2 FQNEAQ come from the germline V gene (reference sequence). The junction had 7 bases not matched to a gene; V was cut back by 3 bases and J by 7 bases. The CDR3 is 15 residues long. CDR3 bases: TGTGCCAGCAGCTTCTCGCATAGCGGGAGTAATGAGCAGTTCTTC. Translated, it gives CASSFSHSGSNEQFF. Supplemented by reference TRBV7-9 and TRBJ2-1, the full variable domain reads DTGVSQNPRHKITKRGQNVTFRCDPISEHNRLYWYRQTLGQGPEFLTYFQNEAQLEKSRLLSDRFSAERPKGSFSTLEIQRTEQGDSAMYLCASSFSHSGSNEQFFGPGTRLTVL.

The chain joins TRBV4-1 to TRBJ1-5; D remains unclear. The V gene lost 0 bases and the J gene lost 4 bases, with 7 bases spanning the gap. CDR1 MGHRA and CDR2 YSYEKL come from the germline V gene. There are 14 residues in the CDR3. As DNA, the CDR3 is TGCGCCAGCAGCCAAGATCACTTGAATCAGCCCCAGCATTTT. Protein product: CASSQDHLNQPQHF.

The V gene is TRBV18, the J gene TRBJ2-3; tentatively, D is TRBD1 (5 bases). Trimming removed 3 bases at V and 2 bases at J, with 9 bases between. CDR3 size: 14 residues. Germline CDR1 KGHSH, CDR2 LQKENI. CDR3 in amino acids: CASSPAGFTDTQYF. The CDR3 bases are TGTGCCAGCTCACCTGCAGGGTTCACAGATACGCAGTATTTT.

This clone was seen once. The V and J genes are TRBV4-1 and TRBJ2-1, with TRBD2 matching over 8 bases. This CDR3 is 13 amino acids long. CDR1 is MGHRA and CDR2 is YSYEKL in the germline V gene. J was trimmed by 13 bases and V by 3 bases; bases with no gene match: 8. DNA of the CDR3: TGCGCCAGCAGCCAGGCCGTAGCGGGAAGACAGTTCTTC. Amino acid sequence: CASSQAVAGRQFF.